This T cell receptor (beta chain) was found in a study of early T cells in non-severe SARS-CoV-2 infection. CDR1 and CDR2 from the germline V gene are DFQATT and SNEGSKA (reference sequence). This CDR3 comprises 13 residues. Trimming left V 2 bases short and J 4 bases short, with 11 bases between. Molecules of cDNA were individually given unique molecular identifiers that were attached to them. In TCRdb, the 5' RACE reads were re-called with MiXCR into one record per CDR3 protein. The top ten hold roughly 2.7% of the sample, which has 60,000 to 90,000 distinct CDR3 sequences, 15% to 20% seen once. Sequenced input: whole blood. This clonotype was sampled from an adult who was a healthcare worker with PCR-confirmed SARS-CoV-2 infection or an uninfected control (not recorded which). The chain couples TRBV20-1 to TRBJ2-5; D call uncertain. CDR3 coding DNA: TGCAGTGCTAGACCGACCCTGTTAGAGACCCAGTACTTC. Protein: CSARPTLLETQYF.